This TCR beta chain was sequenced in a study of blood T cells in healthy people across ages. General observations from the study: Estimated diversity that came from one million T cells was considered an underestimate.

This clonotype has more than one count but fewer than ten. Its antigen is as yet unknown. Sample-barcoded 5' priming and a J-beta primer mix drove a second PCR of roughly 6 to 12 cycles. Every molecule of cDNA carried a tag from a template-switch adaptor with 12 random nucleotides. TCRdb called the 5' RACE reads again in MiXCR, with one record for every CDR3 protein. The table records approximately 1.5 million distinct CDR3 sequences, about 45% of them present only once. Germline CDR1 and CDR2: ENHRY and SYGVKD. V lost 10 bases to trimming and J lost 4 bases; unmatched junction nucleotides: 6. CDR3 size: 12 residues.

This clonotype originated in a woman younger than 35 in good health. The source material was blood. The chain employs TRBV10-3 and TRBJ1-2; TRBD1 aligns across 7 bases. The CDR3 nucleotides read TGTGCCACCAAAGGGACAGCCTATGGCTACACCTTC. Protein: CATKGTAYGYTF.